These 7 T cell receptor beta chains were sequenced from one sample in a study of response to subunit inactivated influenza vaccine. TCRdb redid the calling of the RT-PCR reads with MiXCR, one entry per CDR3 protein. In the table there are approximately 730,000 distinct CDR3 sequences, roughly 13% of which are singletons. The source material was PBMCs from blood, sampled approximately 15 days before vaccination. The receptors originated from a man aged 50-59 years who received an inactivated influenza vaccine.

This clonotype was observed a few times. The gene calls are TRBV15 and TRBJ2-7; the D gene is possibly TRBD1 (6 bases). Deletions cut 0 bases from V and 2 bases from J, with 8 bases between. The CDR3 has 14 residues. Germline loops: CDR1 LNHNV, CDR2 YYDKDF (reference sequence). DNA of the CDR3: TGTGCCACCAGCAGAGAGAGGGGGACCTACGAGCAGTACTTC. Translation gives CATSRERGTYEQYF.

This clonotype was detected only a few times. The chain employs TRBV10-3 and TRBJ2-6; TRBD1 is a possible D gene (5 bases). There are 15 residues in the CDR3. CDR1 and CDR2 from the germline V gene are ENHRY and SYGVKD. V was shortened by 2 bases and J by 2 bases, with 7 bases between the two germline ends. The CDR3 sequence: CAISEQGTGANVLTF. In DNA, the CDR3 is TGTGCCATCAGTGAGCAGGGTACTGGGGCCAACGTCCTGACTTTC.

This clonotype has just a few counts. This chain links TRBV12-3 or TRBV12-4 with TRBJ1-1; weak D call: TRBD1 (5 bases). The CDR3 has 12 amino acids. The ends were cut back, 4 bases at V and 7 bases at J, with 10 bases in the middle. CDR3 in DNA: TGTGCCAGCAGTTCCGCCGGGGGTGAAGCTTTCTTT. Its protein is CASSSAGGEAFF.

The chain couples TRBV24-1 to TRBJ2-1; a weak D match, TRBD2 (6 bases). V lost 0 bases and J lost 7, with 15 bases in between. The length of the CDR3 is 16 residues. Germline loops: CDR1 KGHDR, CDR2 SFDVKD. The CDR3 coding sequence is TGTGCCACCAGTGATTTGCAGGCGGGGAAAAGGAATGAGCAGTTCTTC. It codes for CATSDLQAGKRNEQFF.

V is TRBV7-9 and J is TRBJ2-1, with a weak D call TRBD2 (6 bases). Per germline, CDR1 SEHNR and CDR2 FQNEAQ (reference sequence). The length of the CDR3 is 16 residues. V was clipped by 4 bases and J by 3 bases, with 16 bases between them. The CDR3 DNA is TGTGCCAGCAGCTCGCAATACGGGAGAGTCTACAATGAGCAGTTCTTC. This sequence encodes CASSSQYGRVYNEQFF.

The rearrangement joins TRBV2 to TRBJ2-5; 9 bases line up with TRBD2. V gave up 4 bases and J gave up 1 base; unmatched junction bases: 7. CDR3 length equals 16 residues. Germline V lookup: CDR1 SNHLY, CDR2 FYNNEI. CDR3 sequence reads: CASSVASGVLQETQYF. The CDR3 nucleotides are TGTGCCAGCAGTGTGGCTAGCGGGGTACTCCAAGAGACCCAGTACTTC.

This clonotype has more than one count but fewer than ten. The chain carries TRBV7-2 and TRBJ1-3, with a tentative D call TRBD1 (6 bases). V dropped 4 bases and J dropped 0 bases, with 13 bases sitting between them. The CDR3 is 16 residues long. The V gene's germline CDR1 is SGHTA and CDR2 FQGNSA. CDR3 nucleotides: TGTGCCAGCAGCTACGGACAGCCTCACTCTGGAAACACCATATATTTT. Its translation is CASSYGQPHSGNTIYF.